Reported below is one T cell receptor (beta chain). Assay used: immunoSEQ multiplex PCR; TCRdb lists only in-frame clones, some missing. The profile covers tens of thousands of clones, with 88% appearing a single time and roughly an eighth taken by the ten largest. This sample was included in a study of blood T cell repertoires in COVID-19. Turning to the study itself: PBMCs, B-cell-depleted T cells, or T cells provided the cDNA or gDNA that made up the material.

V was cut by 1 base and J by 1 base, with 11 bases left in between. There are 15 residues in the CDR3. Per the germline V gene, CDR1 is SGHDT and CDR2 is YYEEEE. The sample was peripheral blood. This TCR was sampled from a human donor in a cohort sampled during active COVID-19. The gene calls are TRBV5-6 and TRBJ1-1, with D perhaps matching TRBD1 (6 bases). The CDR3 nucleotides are TGTGCCAGCAGCTTGTCGGTCAGGGGGAACACTGAAGCTTTCTTT. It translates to CASSLSVRGNTEAFF.